The present T cell receptor (beta chain) was sequenced within a study of T cell responses to AZD1222 COVID-19 vaccine. Germline V CDR1 and CDR2: ENHRY, SYGVKD. The CDR3 contains 15 residues. With 2 bases removed from V and 5 bases from J, the gap between germline ends came to 10 bases. The protocol was immunoSEQ multiplex PCR, while the TCRdb copy is restricted to in-frame clones and leaves out a portion. Of over 150,000 clones detected, around nine tenths appear once; the ten largest clones hold more than 5.5%. The receptor comes from an adult in good health. Sequences were derived from peripheral blood, sampled on day 0 of AZD1222 vaccination. This sequence joins TRBV10-3 and TRBJ1-6, with TRBD1 as a possible D gene (5 bases). The CDR3 reads CAISERGPDNSPLHF. The CDR3 bases are TGTGCCATCAGTGAGCGGGGACCTGATAATTCACCCCTCCACTTT.